This T cell receptor beta chain was profiled in a study of cytomegalovirus exposure and HLA in healthy donors. This CDR3 has 16 residues. Unmatched junction bases numbered 5, after V lost 0 bases and J lost 3 bases. CDR1 is LGHNA, CDR2 YSLEER, per germline. On this clone itself: No antigen is known for it.

Study-wide findings and caveats: Researchers catalogued approximately 160 TCR beta chains as cytomegalovirus-associated. Under in vitro conditions, three CMV-associated chains were confirmed as specific for CMV antigens.

TCRdb keeps only in-frame clones here, not all; method: immunoSEQ multiplex PCR. The repertoire holds 150,000 to 200,000 clones, with roughly 80% as singletons. The chain uses TRBV4-3 and TRBJ1-2; TRBD1 matches 9 bases. The sequence derives from a man aged 25-40 years in good health and CMV-seropositive. Sequencing used PBMCs. The CDR3 region is CASSQDRDRVHYGYTF. CDR3 sequence (DNA): TGCGCCAGCAGCCAAGATCGGGACAGGGTTCACTATGGCTACACCTTC.